This T cell receptor (beta chain) is drawn from a study of blood T cells in healthy people across ages (dated by TCRdb to the mid-2010s). Describing the broader study: In model experiments, roughly one uniquely barcoded TCR beta cDNA molecule per two T cells was captured by template switching. Using deep sequencing normalized with unique cDNA molecular identifiers, the study measured how TCR beta repertoire diversity changes with age. Four age groups were formed from the donors: young (average approximately 15 years), middle-aged (approximately 40), aged (over 55) and long-lived (about 80). To avoid experimental bias, donors of different ages were randomly spread across the sequencing lanes. For two donors (one aged 18 to 30 and one aged 80 or older), the study analyzed two additional independent replicas of 1 million unique cDNA reads from the same blood draw.

The library was built by means of 5' RACE. The run used an Illumina HiSeq 2500. A second roughly 6 to 11 cycle PCR used a sample-barcoded 5' primer and a J-beta primer mix. Each TCR beta cDNA molecule received a unique molecular identifier from a template-switch 5' adaptor carrying 12 random nucleotides. Each sample yielded at least 3 million CDR3-containing paired-end reads. The Mint cDNA synthesis kit, primed by a TRBC-specific oligonucleotide, was used to synthesize first-strand cDNA from all RNA. Following uracil-DNA glycosylase treatment, a first 18-cycle PCR with universal primers M1SS and BC2_uni_R was performed on all cDNA. The study's processing was this. Normalization of each sample was performed by random selection of 1 million high-quality reads, each carrying a distinct molecular identifier. Instead of being binned into consensus sequences, reads that shared molecular identifiers were thrown out. MiTCR, set to a Q25 quality threshold and the strictest error-elimination algorithm, was used for CDR3 identification, clonotype clustering and error correction. A nonparametric unseen species model using Euler transformation provided a lower-bound estimate of total TCR beta diversity. The public reads were reprocessed in TCRdb via fastp at Q25 and MiXCR, keeping in-frame beta chains. Each CDR3 protein gets just one entry, which takes the most common genes and DNA from the rows behind it. The V and J calls were determined by TCRdb, not by the authors. For this sample there are fewer than 800,000 distinct CDR3 sequences; under 25% appear just once. Roughly 3.9% of the sample is taken by the ten largest.

The CDR3 measures 14 amino acids from cysteine to phenylalanine. CDR3 DNA only is kept here, 42 bases in frame from base 1. Reading the germline V gene (reference sequence) gives CDR1 DFQATT and CDR2 SNEGSKA. After removal of 6 bases from V and 5 bases from J, the junction retains 8 bases not matched to a gene. Donors were a few dozen systemically healthy Caucasian individuals from Russia aged roughly 6 to 90 years. Each donor gave ten milliliters of peripheral blood, drawn into EDTA-treated Vacutainer tubes. PBMCs were isolated by Ficoll-Paque density-gradient centrifugation, with at least 6 million obtained per sample. Total RNA, at least 5 micrograms per sample, was extracted from PBMCs with Trizol reagent. The percentages of naive CD45RAhigh/CD27high T cells were determined by flow cytometry on a PBMC aliquot from every donor. The paper's findings and limits, for the study overall: Because the CMV infection status of the donors was unknown, age-related changes in expanded clonotypes may potentially have been confounded. Estimates of total diversity from one million sequenced T cells were regarded as lower bounds and underestimates. Since profiling was done on bulk unsorted PBMCs, naive and antigen-experienced compartments could not be conclusively compared. Compared with the aged group, the long-lived group had more naive CD4+ T cells, fewer expanded clones and increased TCR diversity, a pattern suggesting age selection. Observed TCR beta diversity per million T cells fell roughly linearly with age, and a significant reduction was already apparent by age about 36. The percentage of naive T cells measured by flow cytometry correlated strongly with observed TCR beta diversity.

This clonotype was seen a handful of times. Its antigen is unknown. The sample holds no much larger clone one base away, and base qualities are not on file. Source material: blood. The chain is assembled from TRBV20-1 and TRBJ1-4; 8 central nucleotides agree with TRBD1. The sequence was obtained from a man in his 70s in good health. The CDR3 loop reads CSAKQDRANEKLFF. Read as DNA, the sequence is TGCAGTGCAAAGCAGGACAGGGCAAATGAAAAACTGTTTTTT.